The clone carrying this TCR beta chain was detected ten times or more. Its antigen is unknown. The sample is drawn from a study of T-cell reconstitution after alpha-beta-depleted transplantation in children. The study's findings and limits: One year post-transplant, T-cell counts and diversity were largely derived from T cells produced anew.

Unique molecular identifiers tagged the TCRbeta library. TCRdb redid the calling of the PCR reads with MiXCR, one entry per CDR3 protein. The table lists approximately 220,000 distinct CDR3 sequences, approximately 17% of them singletons. This CDR3 region has 16 residues. Germline V gene lookup returns CDR1 MDHEN and CDR2 SYDVKM. The V and J ends lost 0 bases and 7 bases respectively, with 18 bases between them. The clonotype comes from a male patient aged 2-15 years who had a stem cell transplant for acute lymphoblastic leukemia, so the T cells may come from the graft donor. The V call is TRBV28, the J call TRBJ1-1, with D perhaps matching TRBD1 (5 bases). Sequencing used PBMCs, mostly from graft donor cells, obtained 360 days after TCRalphabeta/CD19-depleted stem cell transplant. CDR3 in DNA: TGTGCCAGCAGTTTATGGAAAGCGGGGCAGGGTATTGAAGCTTTCTTT. It codes for CASSLWKAGQGIEAFF.